The 30 T cell receptor beta chains in this list originate from one sample, sequenced in a study of cytomegalovirus exposure and HLA in healthy donors. Method: immunoSEQ multiplex PCR; TCRdb's copy keeps in-frame clones and lacks some. The sample contains over 60,000 clones, about 95% of which appear only once. Sequences were obtained from PBMCs. Receptors originate from a man between 18 and 29 years old in good health and CMV-seronegative.

The chain has TRBV4-3 and TRBJ1-1; possible D gene TRBD1, 5 bases. V was cut by 3 bases and J by 7 bases, with 12 bases left in between. The V gene's germline CDR1 is LGHNA and CDR2 YSLEER. CDR3 length: 13 residues. CDR3 sequence reads: CASSQGRGFEAFF. The CDR3 DNA follows: TGCGCCAGCAGCCAGGGACGGGGGTTTGAAGCTTTCTTT.

The CDR3 here is CASIRGQGYTEAFF. In DNA, the CDR3 is TGCGCCAGCATCAGGGGACAGGGGTACACTGAAGCTTTCTTT. This chain uses TRBV10-2 with TRBJ1-1; 10 bases line up with TRBD1. The germline V gene has CDR1 WSHSY and CDR2 SAAADI. This CDR3 is built from 14 residues. Trimming removed 7 bases from V and 3 bases from J; junction bases left unmatched: 5.

The chain recombines TRBV5-1 with TRBJ1-5; 7 nucleotides align to TRBD1. The length of the CDR3 is 14 residues. CDR1 is SGHRS and CDR2 is YFSETQ in the germline V gene. DNA for the CDR3: TGCGCTCCCACCCAGGGGGAAAGCAATCAGCCCCAGCATTTT. Its translation is CAPTQGESNQPQHF.

V is TRBV4-3 and J is TRBJ1-2; D call uncertain. This CDR3 is built from 14 residues. The V end lost 1 base, the J end lost 2 bases, and 8 bases lay between the germline ends. The germline V gene has CDR1 LGHNA and CDR2 YSLEER. The CDR3 loop is CASSQGASNYGYTF. CDR3 sequence (DNA): TGCGCCAGCAGCCAAGGGGCGTCGAACTATGGCTACACCTTC.

The V call is TRBV18, the J call TRBJ2-1; tentatively, D is TRBD1 (6 bases). Germline V gene lookup returns CDR1 KGHSH and CDR2 LQKENI. This CDR3 is built from 16 residues. Trimming left V 6 bases short and J 0 bases short, with 15 bases between. This CDR3 is CASSLGWDTSYNEQFF. The CDR3 DNA follows: TGTGCCAGCTCTTTAGGATGGGACACCTCCTACAATGAGCAGTTCTTC. Full variable domain (remainder filled in from reference TRBV18 and TRBJ2-1): NAGVMQNPRHLVRRRGQEARLRCSPMKGHSHVYWYRQLPEEGLKFMVYLQKENIIDESGMPKERFSAEFPKEGPSILRIQQVVRGDSAAYFCASSLGWDTSYNEQFFGPGTRLTVL.

Comments on this clone: At one of its ends the junction is not consistent with the germline gene, which may arise from a read error. Other DNA sequences from this sample encode an identical CDR3 as well. The chain employs TRBV27 and TRBJ2-7; D gene ambiguous. Germline V CDR1 and CDR2: MNHEY, SMNVEV (reference sequence). The CDR3 length is 12 residues. Here the CDR3 DNA reads TGTGCCAGCAGCCCGACGGGTCCCGAGCAATACTTC. The encoded protein is CASSPTGPEQYF.

J is TRBJ1-5 and V is TRBV7-2, with D possibly TRBD1 on 5 matching bases. Germline CDR1 and CDR2: SGHTA and FQGNSA. This CDR3 has 14 residues. The germline V and J ends were trimmed by 3 bases and 10 bases, with 16 bases remaining between them. The CDR3 spells CASSFRARGEPQHF. CDR3 nucleotides: TGTGCCAGCAGCTTTAGAGCTAGGGGCGAACCCCAGCATTTT.

The chain is built from TRBV28 and TRBJ1-2, with a weak D call TRBD1 (6 bases). V lost 7 bases to trimming and J lost 3 bases, with 15 bases between them. Per the germline V gene, CDR1 is MDHEN and CDR2 is SYDVKM. The CDR3 has 14 residues. Written as DNA, the CDR3 is TGTGCCAGCAAAAAACAGGGTGGTTACTATGGCTACACCTTC. Translated: CASKKQGGYYGYTF.

CDR3 nucleotide sequence: TGTGCCAGCTCACCGGCCAACACTGGGGCCAACGTCCTGACTTTC. This translates into CASSPANTGANVLTF. The J gene is TRBJ2-6, the V gene TRBV18; D not resolved. Germline V gene sequence: CDR1 KGHSH, CDR2 LQKENI. This CDR3 comprises 15 residues. Trimming took off 3 bases at V and 2 bases at J, with 8 bases between the two ends. The whole variable domain, remainder taken from reference TRBV18 and TRBJ2-6, is NAGVMQNPRHLVRRRGQEARLRCSPMKGHSHVYWYRQLPEEGLKFMVYLQKENIIDESGMPKERFSAEFPKEGPSILRIQQVVRGDSAAYFCASSPANTGANVLTFGAGSRLTVL.

This clone has only one observation. This sequence joins TRBV27 and TRBJ1-3, with D perhaps TRBD1 (5 bases). Germline V gives CDR1 MNHEY, CDR2 SMNVEV (reference sequence). V shed 1 base and J shed 2 bases, with 9 bases lying between them. The CDR3 loop spans 15 amino acids. The DNA for the CDR3 is TGTGCCAGCAGTTTATTCCCGGGGGCTGGAAACACCATATATTTT. Its protein product is CASSLFPGAGNTIYF.

V gene TRBV5-8 combines with J gene TRBJ2-7; maybe TRBD1 (5 bases). CDR1 is SGHTS, CDR2 YDEGEE, per germline. Between the trimmed V and J ends, which lost 4 bases and 3 bases, there was a span of 26 bases. This CDR3 has 18 amino acids. For the CDR3, the DNA is TGTGCCAGCAGCGACCCGCAGGGCCACGATACTCAGGACTACGAGCAGTACTTC. This encodes CASSDPQGHDTQDYEQYF.

The genes are TRBV15 and TRBJ1-2; D is unclear. V lost 0 bases and J lost 0, with 8 bases in between. This CDR3 contains 15 residues. The V gene's germline CDR1 is LNHNV and CDR2 YYDKDF (reference sequence). CDR3 nucleotide sequence: TGTGCCACCAGCAGAGATCCCACATCTAACTATGGCTACACCTTC. It translates to CATSRDPTSNYGYTF.

The V call is TRBV28, the J call TRBJ2-7; 10 bases align to TRBD2. Germline V gene lookup returns CDR1 MDHEN and CDR2 SYDVKM. The CDR3 has 16 residues. The ends lost 5 bases at V and 0 bases at J; junction bases unmatched: 7. The CDR3 reads CASSTRLAGSSYEQYF. CDR3 bases: TGTGCCAGCAGTACTCGACTAGCGGGTAGCTCCTACGAGCAGTACTTC.

The chain links TRBV20-1 to TRBJ1-1, with TRBD1 as a possible D gene (6 bases). V lost 3 bases and J lost 5, with 7 bases in between. The CDR3 is 11 residues long. CDR1 and CDR2 from the germline V gene are DFQATT and SNEGSKA (reference sequence). The CDR3 DNA follows: TGCAGTGCTAGCCAGGGGACTGAAGCTTTCTTT. As protein: CSASQGTEAFF.

The chain is built from TRBV5-1 and TRBJ2-2; unclear D gene. Deletions cut 2 bases from V and 2 bases from J, with 10 bases between. The germline CDR1 and CDR2 sequences are SGHRS and YFSETQ. The CDR3 covers 15 residues. CDR3 DNA: TGCGCCAGCAGCTTAAATGGGCCCAACACCGGGGAGCTGTTTTTT. Translating gives CASSLNGPNTGELFF.

The chain joins TRBV5-1 to TRBJ2-2, with D perhaps TRBD2 (5 bases). The CDR3 runs to 15 residues. Trimming pared 0 bases from V and 7 bases from J, leaving 13 bases between. Germline-derived CDR1 and CDR2 are SGHRS and YFSETQ. CDR3 residues: CASSLVASGGGELFF. The CDR3 DNA sequence: TGCGCCAGCAGCTTGGTTGCATCCGGAGGCGGGGAGCTGTTTTTT.

This rearrangement joins TRBV7-2 to TRBJ2-5; D may be TRBD1 (6 bases). This CDR3 region has 11 residues. Germline lookup yields CDR1 SGHTA and CDR2 FQGNSA. The V end lost 9 bases, the J end lost 4 bases, and 9 bases lay between the germline ends. CDR3 DNA sequence: TGTGCCAGTCGAGGGGGAGAGACCCAGTACTTC. It specifies CASRGGETQYF.

V and J are TRBV6-1 and TRBJ1-2; 9 bases agree with TRBD1. V trimming: 6 bases; J trimming: 7 bases; junction bases outside the gene matches: 9. The CDR3 is 14 amino acids. CDR1 is MNHNS, CDR2 SASEGT, per germline. CDR3 amino acids: CASSLGQGPGGYTF. For the CDR3, the DNA is TGTGCCAGCAGCCTTGGACAGGGGCCTGGTGGCTACACCTTC.

The V call is TRBV9, the J call TRBJ2-7; TRBD2 matches 8 bases. Germline V gives CDR1 SGDLS, CDR2 YYNGEE. There are 14 residues in the CDR3. The J segment lost 7 bases and the V segment lost 3 bases, leaving 9 bases of the junction unmatched. CDR3 protein: CASSGYGGAWEQYF. The DNA of the CDR3 is TGTGCCAGCAGCGGATACGGGGGGGCCTGGGAGCAGTACTTC.

CDR3 coding DNA: TGCGCCAGCAAGACGACCGCGGGGAGCAATCAGCCCCAGCATTTT. It yields the protein CASKTTAGSNQPQHF. This chain joins TRBV5-1 and TRBJ1-5; D unresolved. V was clipped by 6 bases and J by 1 base, with 14 bases between them. Germline values: CDR1 SGHRS, CDR2 YFSETQ. The CDR3 spans 15 residues.

CDR3 amino acids: CASSPGGAANTGELFF. The DNA for the CDR3 is TGCGCCAGCAGTCCGGGGGGGGCCGCGAACACCGGGGAGCTGTTTTTT. J is TRBJ2-2 and V is TRBV4-1; TRBD2 agrees at 8 bases. The ends lost 6 bases at V and 0 bases at J; junction bases unmatched: 6. The CDR3 runs 16 residues. Germline V gene sequence: CDR1 MGHRA, CDR2 YSYEKL.

The chain has TRBV29-1 and TRBJ1-3; tentative D call: TRBD1 (6 bases). V was pared by 5 bases and J by 0 bases, with 11 bases between. The CDR3 spans 14 residues. Per the germline V gene, CDR1 is SQVTM and CDR2 is ANQGSEA. The DNA for the CDR3 is TGCAGCGTTAGTGGACAGAGCTCTGGAAACACCATATATTTT. It codes for CSVSGQSSGNTIYF. Using reference TRBV29-1 and TRBJ1-3 for the parts outside the CDR3, the full variable domain is SAVISQKPSRDICQRGTSLTIQCQVDSQVTMMFWYRQQPGQSLTLIATANQGSEATYESGFVIDKFPISRPNLTFSTLTVSNMSPEDSSIYLCSVSGQSSGNTIYFGEGSWLTVV.

The chain is built from TRBV6-6 and TRBJ1-1, with D possibly TRBD1 on 5 matching bases. The CDR3 loop spans 14 amino acids. The V and J ends lost 2 bases and 3 bases respectively, with 10 bases between them. Germline values: CDR1 MNHNY, CDR2 SVGAGI (reference sequence). This CDR3 is CASSYGARDTEAFF. The CDR3 DNA is TGTGCCAGCAGTTACGGCGCCAGGGACACTGAAGCTTTCTTT.

The chain is built from TRBV19 and TRBJ2-5, with 12 positions matching TRBD2. CDR3 length: 16 residues. In germline, CDR1 is LNHDA, CDR2 SQIVND (reference sequence). The J segment lost 1 base and the V segment lost 6 bases, leaving 6 bases of the junction unmatched. CDR3 sequence reads: CASSRTSGGPQETQYF. CDR3 DNA: TGTGCCAGTAGCCGCACTAGCGGGGGGCCCCAAGAGACCCAGTACTTC.

The J gene is TRBJ2-7, the V gene TRBV2; 10 bases fit TRBD1. V was clipped by 9 bases and J by 3 bases; unmatched bases: 11. Germline V CDR1 and CDR2: SNHLY, FYNNEI. The CDR3 length is 15 residues. The CDR3 bases are TGTGCCAGGAGCCTTGGGACAGGGGCTAACTACGAGCAGTACTTC. The encoded protein is CARSLGTGANYEQYF. The complete variable domain, with remaining parts taken from reference TRBV2 and TRBJ2-7, reads EPEVTQTPSHQVTQMGQEVILRCVPISNHLYFYWYRQILGQKVEFLVSFYNNEISEKSEIFDDQFSVERPDGSNFTLKIRSTKLEDSAMYFCARSLGTGANYEQYFGPGTRLTVT.

This clone has a single count. The V gene is TRBV9, the J gene TRBJ1-5, with TRBD1 matching 8 bases. V gave up 4 bases and J gave up 7 bases; unmatched junction bases: 7. This CDR3 has 14 residues. Germline V gives CDR1 SGDLS, CDR2 YYNGEE. CDR3 loop: CASSRTGHGQPQHF. Here the CDR3 DNA reads TGTGCCAGCAGCAGGACAGGGCATGGGCAGCCCCAGCATTTT.

This chain links TRBV5-1 with TRBJ1-4; the D is unclear. The CDR3 runs 13 residues. V lost 4 bases, J lost 3 bases, and 7 bases lay in between. Germline lookup yields CDR1 SGHRS and CDR2 YFSETQ. Written as DNA, the CDR3 is TGCGCCAGCAGCCTGAGCCCTAATGAAAAACTGTTTTTT. Its translation is CASSLSPNEKLFF. Full variable domain (missing parts from reference TRBV5-1 and TRBJ1-4): KAGVTQTPRYLIKTRGQQVTLSCSPISGHRSVSWYQQTPGQGLQFLFEYFSETQRNKGNFPGRFSGRQFSNSRSEMNVSTLELGDSALYLCASSLSPNEKLFFGSGTQLSVL.

The gene calls are TRBV5-1 and TRBJ1-1; TRBD1 agrees at 10 bases. This CDR3 is built from 16 residues. With 5 bases clipped from V and 0 bases from J, the junction kept 7 bases outside the gene matches. The germline V gene has CDR1 SGHRS and CDR2 YFSETQ. In DNA, the CDR3 is TGCGCCAGCAGACCGGGACAGGGGAGTATGAACACTGAAGCTTTCTTT. Translating gives CASRPGQGSMNTEAFF.

The rearrangement uses TRBV6-6 and TRBJ2-1; possibly TRBD2 for D (5 bases). The CDR3 consists of 13 residues. Germline CDR1 and CDR2: MNHNY and SVGAGI (reference sequence). Trimming removed 4 bases at V and 10 bases at J, with 14 bases between. The CDR3 loop is CASSSLMSGEQFF. For the CDR3, the DNA is TGTGCCAGCAGTTCTCTAATGTCGGGGGAGCAGTTCTTC.

V is TRBV7-2 and J is TRBJ1-1; tentative D call: TRBD1 (6 bases). Trimming removed 6 bases from V and 5 bases from J, with 13 bases in between. The CDR3 length is 13 residues. Per germline, CDR1 SGHTA and CDR2 FQGNSA. CDR3 amino acids: CASRPLQGTEAFF. CDR3 DNA sequence: TGTGCCAGCAGGCCCCTACAGGGAACTGAAGCTTTCTTT.